The rows below give T cell receptor beta chains drawn from one sample of a study of molecular identifiers for immune sequencing clone quantification. TCRdb re-analysed the PCR reads in MiXCR, keeping a single row per CDR3 protein. The sample holds about 500,000 distinct CDR3 sequences, roughly 23% seen once. Sequenced material: naive CD8+ T cells from blood, with Jurkat cell RNA spiked in. These receptors all come from a human donor in good health. Some libraries in this study had Jurkat cell RNA spiked in. Each CDR3 is given with its conserved first and last residue. Fields, in order: CDR3 length, D gene, V gene, clone size, J gene, CDR3 protein, CDR3 DNA. A D gene is named only where the DNA matches it firmly. The size entry is marked missing in some rows and otherwise reads once, few, many or a size class.

cdr3_length: 14; d_call: .; v_call: TRBV7-9; clone_size: few; j_call: TRBJ2-7; cdr3_aa: CASSLAASSYEQYF; cdr3_nt: TGTGCCAGCAGCTTAGCGGCCAGTTCCTACGAGCAGTACTTC
cdr3_length: 16; d_call: .; v_call: TRBV4-3; clone_size: .; j_call: TRBJ1-3; cdr3_aa: CASSQDNQGAGNTIYF; cdr3_nt: TGCGCCAGCAGCCAAGATAATCAGGGTGCTGGAAACACCATATATTTT
cdr3_length: 18; d_call: TRBD2; v_call: TRBV12-5; clone_size: .; j_call: TRBJ2-1; cdr3_aa: CASGLSSRTSGGLDEQFF; cdr3_nt: TGTGCTAGTGGTTTATCCTCCCGTACTAGCGGGGGTTTGGATGAGCAGTTCTTC
cdr3_length: 14; d_call: .; v_call: TRBV13; clone_size: many; j_call: TRBJ2-5; cdr3_aa: CASSLLGGLETQYF; cdr3_nt: TGTGCCAGCAGCTTATTGGGGGGCCTTGAGACCCAGTACTTC
cdr3_length: 15; d_call: .; v_call: TRBV19; clone_size: few; j_call: TRBJ1-5; cdr3_aa: CASSAGARSNQPQHF; cdr3_nt: TGTGCCAGTAGCGCAGGGGCCCGGAGCAATCAGCCCCAGCATTTT
cdr3_length: 14; d_call: TRBD1; v_call: TRBV12-3/TRBV12-4; clone_size: .; j_call: TRBJ2-7; cdr3_aa: CASGTGGLSYEQYF; cdr3_nt: TGTGCCAGCGGCACAGGGGGCTTGTCCTACGAGCAGTACTTC
cdr3_length: 12; d_call: .; v_call: TRBV28; clone_size: .; j_call: TRBJ2-7; cdr3_aa: CATSRGTYEQYF; cdr3_nt: TGTGCCACCAGCAGGGGCACCTACGAGCAGTACTTC
cdr3_length: 15; d_call: .; v_call: TRBV5-1; clone_size: many; j_call: TRBJ1-1; cdr3_aa: CASSPLGGKFTEAFF; cdr3_nt: TGCGCCAGCAGCCCCTTGGGGGGGAAATTCACTGAAGCTTTCTTT
cdr3_length: 15; d_call: TRBD1; v_call: TRBV7-9; clone_size: many; j_call: TRBJ2-7; cdr3_aa: CASSPWTGGTYEQYF; cdr3_nt: TGTGCCAGCAGCCCTTGGACAGGAGGAACCTACGAGCAGTACTTC
cdr3_length: 17; d_call: .; v_call: TRBV6-2/TRBV6-3; clone_size: many; j_call: TRBJ2-3; cdr3_aa: CASSYGSFGAGTDTQYF; cdr3_nt: TGTGCCAGCAGTTACGGTTCCTTCGGGGCTGGCACAGATACGCAGTATTTT
cdr3_length: 14; d_call: TRBD2; v_call: TRBV29-1; clone_size: .; j_call: TRBJ2-5; cdr3_aa: CSVLGLAGWETQYF; cdr3_nt: TGCAGCGTTCTGGGACTAGCGGGGTGGGAGACCCAGTACTTC
cdr3_length: 14; d_call: TRBD1; v_call: TRBV27; clone_size: few; j_call: TRBJ1-4; cdr3_aa: CASSYGTGVEKLFF; cdr3_nt: TGTGCCAGCAGTTATGGGACAGGGGTGGAAAAACTGTTTTTT
cdr3_length: 14; d_call: TRBD1; v_call: TRBV6-5; clone_size: few; j_call: TRBJ2-7; cdr3_aa: CASSRQGAFYEQYF; cdr3_nt: TGTGCCAGCAGCCGACAGGGGGCCTTCTACGAGCAGTACTTC
cdr3_length: 14; d_call: .; v_call: TRBV12-3/TRBV12-4; clone_size: many; j_call: TRBJ2-7; cdr3_aa: CASRAEYSSYEQYF; cdr3_nt: TGTGCCAGCAGGGCTGAATACAGCTCCTACGAGCAGTACTTC
cdr3_length: 12; d_call: .; v_call: TRBV6-5; clone_size: .; j_call: TRBJ2-2; cdr3_aa: CASNDNTGELFF; cdr3_nt: TGTGCCAGCAACGATAACACCGGGGAGCTGTTTTTT
cdr3_length: 15; d_call: .; v_call: TRBV4-3; clone_size: few; j_call: TRBJ2-3; cdr3_aa: CASSQQGQWGDTQYF; cdr3_nt: TGCGCCAGCAGCCAACAAGGACAGTGGGGGGATACGCAGTATTTT
cdr3_length: 12; d_call: .; v_call: TRBV12-3/TRBV12-4; clone_size: .; j_call: TRBJ2-1; cdr3_aa: CASSLEIDQLFF; cdr3_nt: TGTGCCAGCAGTTTAGAGATAGATCAGCTGTTCTTC
cdr3_length: 14; d_call: .; v_call: TRBV24-1; clone_size: .; j_call: TRBJ2-7; cdr3_aa: CATSDRDWGDEQYF; cdr3_nt: TGTGCCACCAGTGATCGGGACTGGGGGGACGAGCAGTACTTC
cdr3_length: 14; d_call: TRBD1; v_call: TRBV27; clone_size: few; j_call: TRBJ2-7; cdr3_aa: CASSTGGSTYEQYF; cdr3_nt: TGTGCCAGCAGTACAGGGGGCTCAACGTACGAGCAGTACTTC
cdr3_length: 16; d_call: .; v_call: TRBV2; clone_size: .; j_call: TRBJ2-5; cdr3_aa: CASSGPVGGAIETQYF; cdr3_nt: TGTGCCAGCAGTGGGCCCGTCGGGGGCGCGATTGAGACCCAGTACTTC
cdr3_length: 16; d_call: .; v_call: TRBV20-1; clone_size: few; j_call: TRBJ1-6; cdr3_aa: CSARDAVPSYNSPLHF; cdr3_nt: TGCAGTGCTAGAGATGCAGTACCCTCCTATAATTCACCCCTCCACTTT
cdr3_length: 15; d_call: TRBD1; v_call: TRBV19; clone_size: few; j_call: TRBJ2-2; cdr3_aa: CASRHRDRFTGELFF; cdr3_nt: TGTGCCAGTAGACACCGGGACAGGTTTACCGGGGAGCTGTTTTTT
cdr3_length: 15; d_call: .; v_call: TRBV11-2; clone_size: .; j_call: TRBJ2-1; cdr3_aa: CASSLLSGATGEQFF; cdr3_nt: TGTGCCAGCAGCTTATTATCAGGAGCAACCGGTGAGCAGTTCTTC
cdr3_length: 15; d_call: TRBD2; v_call: TRBV6-6; clone_size: once; j_call: TRBJ2-1; cdr3_aa: CARSSPGTSFFEQFF; cdr3_nt: TGTGCCAGAAGTTCCCCCGGGACTAGTTTCTTTGAGCAGTTCTTC
cdr3_length: 15; d_call: .; v_call: TRBV6-1; clone_size: .; j_call: TRBJ2-5; cdr3_aa: CASSELGHAQETQYF; cdr3_nt: TGTGCCAGCAGTGAGCTCGGACACGCACAAGAGACCCAGTACTTC
cdr3_length: 14; d_call: TRBD1; v_call: TRBV2; clone_size: many; j_call: TRBJ2-5; cdr3_aa: CASPDRGRGETQYF; cdr3_nt: TGTGCCAGTCCGGACAGGGGGCGGGGAGAGACCCAGTACTTC
cdr3_length: 16; d_call: .; v_call: TRBV7-9; clone_size: once; j_call: TRBJ1-1; cdr3_aa: CASSSHLPPLNTEAFF; cdr3_nt: TGTGCCAGCAGCTCCCATCTCCCGCCATTGAACACTGAAGCTTTCTTT
cdr3_length: 13; d_call: .; v_call: TRBV5-1; clone_size: .; j_call: TRBJ2-7; cdr3_aa: CARGPDSSYEQYF; cdr3_nt: TGCGCCAGGGGACCCGACAGCTCCTACGAGCAGTACTTC
cdr3_length: 16; d_call: TRBD1; v_call: TRBV2; clone_size: many; j_call: TRBJ1-2; cdr3_aa: CASSELGTGDNYGYTF; cdr3_nt: TGTGCCAGCAGTGAGTTAGGGACAGGGGATAACTATGGCTACACCTTC
cdr3_length: 11; d_call: .; v_call: TRBV7-9; clone_size: many; j_call: TRBJ2-3; cdr3_aa: CASDFTDTQYF; cdr3_nt: TGTGCCAGTGACTTCACAGATACGCAGTATTTT
cdr3_length: 13; d_call: .; v_call: TRBV6-2/TRBV6-3; clone_size: many; j_call: TRBJ2-4; cdr3_aa: CASSYVAENIQYF; cdr3_nt: TGTGCCAGCAGTTACGTAGCGGAAAACATTCAGTACTTC
cdr3_length: 17; d_call: TRBD1; v_call: TRBV7-6; clone_size: few; j_call: TRBJ2-2; cdr3_aa: CASSYGRDREVSGELFF; cdr3_nt: TGTGCCAGCAGCTATGGCCGGGACAGGGAGGTTTCCGGGGAGCTGTTTTTT
cdr3_length: 15; d_call: .; v_call: TRBV7-6; clone_size: few; j_call: TRBJ2-2; cdr3_aa: CASSLETREIGELFF; cdr3_nt: TGTGCCAGCAGCTTAGAGACAAGGGAAATCGGGGAGCTGTTTTTT
cdr3_length: 14; d_call: .; v_call: TRBV29-1; clone_size: many; j_call: TRBJ2-7; cdr3_aa: CSVEDPQGGYEQYF; cdr3_nt: TGCAGCGTTGAAGATCCCCAGGGTGGTTACGAGCAGTACTTC
cdr3_length: 13; d_call: .; v_call: TRBV20-1; clone_size: .; j_call: TRBJ1-1; cdr3_aa: CSARDDLSAEAFF; cdr3_nt: TGCAGTGCTAGAGATGATCTTTCGGCTGAAGCTTTCTTT
cdr3_length: 15; d_call: TRBD1; v_call: TRBV27; clone_size: few; j_call: TRBJ1-1; cdr3_aa: CASSLATGSYTEAFF; cdr3_nt: TGTGCCAGCAGTTTGGCGACAGGGAGCTACACTGAAGCTTTCTTT
cdr3_length: 15; d_call: TRBD2; v_call: TRBV12-3/TRBV12-4; clone_size: .; j_call: TRBJ2-1; cdr3_aa: CASTRSGGVWYEQFF; cdr3_nt: TGTGCCAGCACCCGTAGCGGGGGGGTTTGGTATGAGCAGTTCTTC
cdr3_length: 15; d_call: .; v_call: TRBV4-2; clone_size: many; j_call: TRBJ1-4; cdr3_aa: CASSQDLVSVVKLFF; cdr3_nt: TGTGCCAGCAGCCAAGATCTTGTAAGCGTAGTAAAACTGTTTTTT
cdr3_length: 14; d_call: TRBD1; v_call: TRBV12-5; clone_size: .; j_call: TRBJ2-7; cdr3_aa: CASGFGTVLYEQYF; cdr3_nt: TGTGCTAGTGGCTTCGGGACAGTCCTCTACGAGCAGTACTTC
cdr3_length: 13; d_call: .; v_call: TRBV7-2; clone_size: many; j_call: TRBJ2-5; cdr3_aa: CASSPFGELDQYF; cdr3_nt: TGTGCCAGCAGCCCCTTCGGGGAGCTTGATCAGTACTTC
cdr3_length: 13; d_call: .; v_call: TRBV28; clone_size: many; j_call: TRBJ1-2; cdr3_aa: CASSLRRPYGYTF; cdr3_nt: TGTGCCAGCAGTTTGAGACGGCCCTATGGCTACACCTTC
cdr3_length: 15; d_call: .; v_call: TRBV27; clone_size: .; j_call: TRBJ1-5; cdr3_aa: CASTPAGTSNQPQHF; cdr3_nt: TGTGCCAGCACCCCCGCAGGGACGAGCAATCAGCCCCAGCATTTT